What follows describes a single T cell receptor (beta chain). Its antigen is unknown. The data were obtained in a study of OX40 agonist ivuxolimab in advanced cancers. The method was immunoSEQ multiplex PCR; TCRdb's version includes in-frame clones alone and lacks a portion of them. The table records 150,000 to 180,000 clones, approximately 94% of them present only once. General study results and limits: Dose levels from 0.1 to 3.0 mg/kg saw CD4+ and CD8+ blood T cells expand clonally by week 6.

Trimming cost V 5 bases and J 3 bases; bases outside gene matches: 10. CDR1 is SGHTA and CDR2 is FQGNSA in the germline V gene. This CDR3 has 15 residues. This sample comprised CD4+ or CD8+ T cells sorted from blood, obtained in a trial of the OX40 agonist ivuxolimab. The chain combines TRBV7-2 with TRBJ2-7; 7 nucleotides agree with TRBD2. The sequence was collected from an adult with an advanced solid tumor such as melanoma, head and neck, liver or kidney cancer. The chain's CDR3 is CASSLPWGGSYEQYF. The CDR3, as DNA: TGTGCCAGCAGCCTACCTTGGGGAGGGAGCTACGAGCAGTACTTC.